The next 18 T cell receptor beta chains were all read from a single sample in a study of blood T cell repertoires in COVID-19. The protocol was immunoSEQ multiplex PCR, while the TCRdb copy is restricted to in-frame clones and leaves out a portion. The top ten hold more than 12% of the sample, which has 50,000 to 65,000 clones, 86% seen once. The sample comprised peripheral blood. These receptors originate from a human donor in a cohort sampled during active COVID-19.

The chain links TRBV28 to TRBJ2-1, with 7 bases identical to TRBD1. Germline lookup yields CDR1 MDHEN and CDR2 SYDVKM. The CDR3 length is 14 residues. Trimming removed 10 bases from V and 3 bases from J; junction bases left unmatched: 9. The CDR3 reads CATNRDRGYNEQFF. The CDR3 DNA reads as TGTGCCACCAACCGGGACAGAGGCTACAATGAGCAGTTCTTC.

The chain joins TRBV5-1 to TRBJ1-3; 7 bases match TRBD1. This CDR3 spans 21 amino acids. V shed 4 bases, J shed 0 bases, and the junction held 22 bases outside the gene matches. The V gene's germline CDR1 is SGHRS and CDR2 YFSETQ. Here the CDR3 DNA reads TGCGCCAGCAGCCGGTCAATTGGGGTGGGGACAGCTCTTTTCTCTGGAAACACCATATATTTT. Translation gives CASSRSIGVGTALFSGNTIYF.

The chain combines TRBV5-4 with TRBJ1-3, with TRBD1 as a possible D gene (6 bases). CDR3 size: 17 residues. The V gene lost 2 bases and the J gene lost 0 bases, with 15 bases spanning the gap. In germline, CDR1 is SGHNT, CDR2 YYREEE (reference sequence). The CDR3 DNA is TGTGCCAGCAGCTTAGAACAGGGAGTAGTCTCTGGAAACACCATATATTTT. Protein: CASSLEQGVVSGNTIYF.

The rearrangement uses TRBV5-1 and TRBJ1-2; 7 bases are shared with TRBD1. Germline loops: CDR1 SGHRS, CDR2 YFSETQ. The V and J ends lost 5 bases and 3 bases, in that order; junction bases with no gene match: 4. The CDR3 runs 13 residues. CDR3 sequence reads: CASRATGDYGYTF. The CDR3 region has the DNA TGCGCCAGCAGAGCCACAGGGGACTATGGCTACACCTTC.

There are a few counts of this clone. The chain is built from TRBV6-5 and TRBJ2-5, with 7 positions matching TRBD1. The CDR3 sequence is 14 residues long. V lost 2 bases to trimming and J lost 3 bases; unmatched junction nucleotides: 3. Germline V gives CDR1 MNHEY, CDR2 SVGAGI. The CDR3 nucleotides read TGTGCCAGCAGTTACCGGGACAGAAAAGAGACCCAGTACTTC. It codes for CASSYRDRKETQYF.

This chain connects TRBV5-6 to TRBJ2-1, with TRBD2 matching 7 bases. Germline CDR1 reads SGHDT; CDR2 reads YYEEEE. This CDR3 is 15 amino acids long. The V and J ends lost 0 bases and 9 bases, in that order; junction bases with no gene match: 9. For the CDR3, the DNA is TGTGCCAGCAGCTTGGGACTAGCTAGGAGGGGTGAGCAGTTCTTC. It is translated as CASSLGLARRGEQFF.

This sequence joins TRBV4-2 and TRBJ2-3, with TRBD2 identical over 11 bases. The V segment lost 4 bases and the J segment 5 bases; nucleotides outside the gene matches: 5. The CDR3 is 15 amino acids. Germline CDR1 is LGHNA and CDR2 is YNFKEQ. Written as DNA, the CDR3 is TGTGCCAGCAGCCTAGCGGGGGGGCCGGAAGATACGCAGTATTTT. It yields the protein CASSLAGGPEDTQYF.

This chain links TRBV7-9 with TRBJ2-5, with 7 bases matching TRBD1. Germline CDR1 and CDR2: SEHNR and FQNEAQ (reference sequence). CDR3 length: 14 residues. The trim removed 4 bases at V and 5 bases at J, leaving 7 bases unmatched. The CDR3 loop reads CASSSDRASETQYF. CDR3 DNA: TGTGCCAGCAGCTCAGACAGGGCTTCGGAGACCCAGTACTTC.

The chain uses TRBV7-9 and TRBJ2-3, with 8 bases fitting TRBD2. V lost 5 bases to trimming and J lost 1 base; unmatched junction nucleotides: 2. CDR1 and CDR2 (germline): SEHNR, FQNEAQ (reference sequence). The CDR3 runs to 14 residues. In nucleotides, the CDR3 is TGTGCCAGCAGCCGAGCGGGAGGCACAGATACGCAGTATTTT. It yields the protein CASSRAGGTDTQYF.

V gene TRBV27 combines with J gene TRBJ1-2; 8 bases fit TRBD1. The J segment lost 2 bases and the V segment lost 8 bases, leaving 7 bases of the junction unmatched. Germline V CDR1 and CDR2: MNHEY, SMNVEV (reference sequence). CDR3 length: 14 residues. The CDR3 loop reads CASASRTGNYGYTF. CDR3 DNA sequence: TGTGCCAGCGCCTCGAGGACAGGGAACTATGGCTACACCTTC.

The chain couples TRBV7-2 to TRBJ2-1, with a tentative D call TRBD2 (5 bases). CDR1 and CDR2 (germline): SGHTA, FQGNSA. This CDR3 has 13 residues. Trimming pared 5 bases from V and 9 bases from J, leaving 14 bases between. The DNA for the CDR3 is TGTGCCAGCAGCCCCCGCTCCCGGGGTGAGCAGTTCTTC. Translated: CASSPRSRGEQFF.

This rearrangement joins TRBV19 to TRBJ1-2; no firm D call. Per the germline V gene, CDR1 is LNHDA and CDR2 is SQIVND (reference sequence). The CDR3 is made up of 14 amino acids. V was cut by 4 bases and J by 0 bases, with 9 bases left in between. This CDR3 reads CASSSRGANYGYTF. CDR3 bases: TGTGCCAGTAGTAGCCGGGGAGCTAACTATGGCTACACCTTC.

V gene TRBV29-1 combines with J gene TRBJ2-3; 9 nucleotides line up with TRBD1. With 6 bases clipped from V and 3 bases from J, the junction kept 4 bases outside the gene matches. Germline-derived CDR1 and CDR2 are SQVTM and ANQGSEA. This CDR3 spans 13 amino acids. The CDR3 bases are TGCAGCGTCGACAGGGGGGGAACAGATACGCAGTATTTT. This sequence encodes CSVDRGGTDTQYF.

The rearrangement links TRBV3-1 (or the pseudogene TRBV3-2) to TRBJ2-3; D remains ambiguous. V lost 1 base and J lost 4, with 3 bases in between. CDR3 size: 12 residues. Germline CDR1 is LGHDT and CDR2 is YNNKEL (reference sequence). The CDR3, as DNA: TGTGCCAGCAGCCAAGTCTCAGATACGCAGTATTTT. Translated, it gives CASSQVSDTQYF.

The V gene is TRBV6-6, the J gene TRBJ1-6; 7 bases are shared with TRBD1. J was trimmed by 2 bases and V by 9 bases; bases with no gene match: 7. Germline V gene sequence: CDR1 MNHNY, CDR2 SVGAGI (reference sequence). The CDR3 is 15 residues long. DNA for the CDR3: TGTGCCAGTTTCGGGACAGCTACCTATAATTCACCCCTCCACTTT. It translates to CASFGTATYNSPLHF.

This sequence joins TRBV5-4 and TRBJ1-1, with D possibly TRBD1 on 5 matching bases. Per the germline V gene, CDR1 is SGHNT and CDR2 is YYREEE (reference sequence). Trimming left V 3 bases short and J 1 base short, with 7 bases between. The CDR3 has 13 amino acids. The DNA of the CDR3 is TGTGCCAGCAGCTCAGGACAGAACACTGAAGCTTTCTTT. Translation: CASSSGQNTEAFF.

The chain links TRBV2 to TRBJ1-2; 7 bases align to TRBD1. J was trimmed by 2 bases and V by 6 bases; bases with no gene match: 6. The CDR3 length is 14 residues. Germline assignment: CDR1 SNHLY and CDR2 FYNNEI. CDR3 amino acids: CASRESQGNYGYTF. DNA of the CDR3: TGTGCCAGCAGAGAATCACAGGGGAACTATGGCTACACCTTC.

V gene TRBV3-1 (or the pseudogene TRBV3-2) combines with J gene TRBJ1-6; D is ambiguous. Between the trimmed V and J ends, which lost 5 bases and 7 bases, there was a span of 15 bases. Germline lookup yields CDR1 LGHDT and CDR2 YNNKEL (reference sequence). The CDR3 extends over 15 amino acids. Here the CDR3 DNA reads TGTGCCAGCAGCAGGTCCCAGGCCGGCAATTCACCCCTCCACTTT. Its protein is CASSRSQAGNSPLHF.